This T cell receptor (beta chain) appears in the sequencing data of a study of radiation and T cells in renal cell carcinoma. About the research overall: Nephrectomy followed 15 Gy stereotactic body radiation by 4 weeks.

TCRdb's copy holds only in-frame clones and misses some; the assay was immunoSEQ multiplex PCR. The data contain roughly 120,000 clones, roughly four fifths of them seen just once; the ten biggest clones take up approximately 2%. Germline CDR1 and CDR2: SNHLY and FYNNEI. The CDR3 is made up of 16 amino acids. Trimming cost V 6 bases and J 0 bases; bases outside gene matches: 5. Documented time point: blood 2 weeks post-SBRT. Stated treatment: 15 Gy SBRT to primary tumor, nephrectomy 4 weeks later. Serial blood draws occurred at baseline and 2 and 4 weeks post-SBRT. Clear cell pathology was present in this patient's renal cell carcinoma. Note on this clone: Antigen: not known.

General study points: Baseline intratumoral clonotype presence is unknown without pretreatment biopsies.

This chain links TRBV2 with TRBJ2-3, with 11 positions matching TRBD2. The sample was blood, taken from a patient whose treatment included radiotherapy and nephrectomy. The receptor was derived from a woman aged 55-70 years with renal cell carcinoma. The CDR3 nucleotides are TGTGCCAGCAGGCTAGCGGGGGGTTCCAGCACAGATACGCAGTATTTT. Translation gives CASRLAGGSSTDTQYF.